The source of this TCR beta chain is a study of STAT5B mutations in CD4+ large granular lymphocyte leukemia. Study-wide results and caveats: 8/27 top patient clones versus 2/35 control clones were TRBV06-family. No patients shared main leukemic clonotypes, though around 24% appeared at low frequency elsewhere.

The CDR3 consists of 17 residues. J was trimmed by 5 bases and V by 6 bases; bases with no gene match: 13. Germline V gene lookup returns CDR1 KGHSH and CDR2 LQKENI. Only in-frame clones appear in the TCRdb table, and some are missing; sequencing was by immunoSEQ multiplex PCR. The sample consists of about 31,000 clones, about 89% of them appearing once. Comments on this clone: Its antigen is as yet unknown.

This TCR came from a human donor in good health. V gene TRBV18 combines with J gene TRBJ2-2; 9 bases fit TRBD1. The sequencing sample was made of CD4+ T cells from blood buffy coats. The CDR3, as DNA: TGTGCCAGCTCTCCCTCCGGGACAGGGAGTCCGACCGGGGAGCTGTTTTTT. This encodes CASSPSGTGSPTGELFF. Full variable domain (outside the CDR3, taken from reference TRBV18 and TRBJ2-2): NAGVMQNPRHLVRRRGQEARLRCSPMKGHSHVYWYRQLPEEGLKFMVYLQKENIIDESGMPKERFSAEFPKEGPSILRIQQVVRGDSAAYFCASSPSGTGSPTGELFFGEGSRLTVL.